Here is one TCR beta chain with its context. The sample comes from a study of blood T cell repertoires in COVID-19. Whole-study context: T cells, B-cell-depleted T cells, or PBMCs provided the cDNA or gDNA that served as material.

This CDR3 has 14 residues. Methods used by the authors: The assay estimated nucleated cells by amplifying reference gene primers. Sequenced by immunoSEQ multiplex PCR; TCRdb stores in-frame clones only, minus some. That table supplies the V and J calls and clone size; D and trimming were determined from the DNA. This table holds 200,000 to 250,000 clones, approximately 88% found once. Assignments of participants to cohorts depended upon their own reported clinical history. No more than 2 weeks before study entry, exposed participants had met a case of COVID-19. This TCR was sampled from a woman aged 25 to 39 who had been exposed to COVID-19. Sequences were obtained from PBMCs or T cells enriched from blood (not recorded which). The chain links TRBV7-5 to TRBJ1-5; TRBD1, the table's D call, lacks a check against the DNA. TRBV7-5 is a listed pseudogene. DNA of the CDR3: TGTGTCACCCGTTGCCGGCAGGGCAATCAGCCCCAGCATTTT. Amino acids: CVTRCRQGNQPQHF.